This TCR beta chain was sequenced in a study of blood T cell repertoires in COVID-19. Study in general: PBMCs, B-cell-depleted T cells, or T cells provided the cDNA or gDNA that made up the material.

The table came from immunoSEQ multiplex PCR; TCRdb's copy has only in-frame clones and leaves some out. Of about 400,000 clones in the sample, around nine tenths were seen once. The V end was cut by 3 bases, the J end by 0 bases, with 15 bases between. In germline, CDR1 is SGHDN, CDR2 FVKESK. This CDR3 spans 16 amino acids. The rearrangement uses TRBV14 and TRBJ2-7, with a tentative D call TRBD2 (5 bases). The clonotype comes from a woman in her forties or fifties who had recovered from COVID-19. Sequencing input: PBMCs or T cells enriched from blood (not recorded which). In DNA form, the CDR3 reads TGTGCCAGCAGCCAGCGTCCGGGATTCATCTCCTACGAGCAGTACTTC. Its translation is CASSQRPGFISYEQYF. The variable domain in full, completed from reference TRBV14 and TRBJ2-7, reads EAGVTQFPSHSVIEKGQTVTLRCDPISGHDNLYWYRRVMGKEIKFLLHFVKESKQDESGMPNNRFLAERTGGTYSTLKVQPAELEDSGVYFCASSQRPGFISYEQYFGPGTRLTVT.